The 4 T cell receptor beta chains below all came from one sample that was sequenced in a study of T cell changes during pregnancy in multiple sclerosis. Profiled with immunoSEQ multiplex PCR; TCRdb holds only in-frame clones, not every one. The profile shows roughly 69,000 clones, around nine tenths of them singletons. Material: CD4+ T cells from peripheral blood mononuclear cells, obtained in the third trimester of pregnancy. The receptors come from a female donor in good health, enrolled as a control in a pregnancy study.

The V call is TRBV7-6, the J call TRBJ1-2, with TRBD1 as a possible D gene (6 bases). The CDR3 runs to 13 residues. The germline gives CDR1 SGHVS, CDR2 FNYEAQ. The V and J ends lost 5 bases and 4 bases respectively, with 11 bases between them. Written as DNA, the CDR3 is TGTGCCAGCAGCCGAGGACAGCTCTATGGCTACACCTTC. The encoded protein is CASSRGQLYGYTF. The full variable domain, with the rest looked up from reference TRBV7-6 and TRBJ1-2, is GAGVSQSPRYKVTKRGQDVALRCDPISGHVSLYWYRQALGQGPEFLTYFNYEAQQDKSGLPNDRFSAERPEGSISTLTIQRTEQRDSAMYRCASSRGQLYGYTFGSGTRLTVV.

CDR3 sequence (DNA): TGTGCCAGCAGCCTTTCTAGCGGGGGGGCGTACGAGCAGTACTTC. Protein product: CASSLSSGGAYEQYF. The chain links TRBV6-6 to TRBJ2-7; TRBD2 matches 12 bases. CDR1 and CDR2 from the germline V gene are MNHNY and SVGAGI (reference sequence). V gave up 6 bases and J gave up 4 bases; unmatched junction bases: 7. This CDR3 is 15 amino acids long.

The chain joins TRBV7-2 to TRBJ2-3; 8 positions agree with TRBD2. V shed 6 bases and J 1 base; nucleotides not matched to a gene: 3. The CDR3 consists of 14 residues. CDR1 is SGHTA, CDR2 FQGNSA, per germline. In nucleotides, the CDR3 is TGTGCCAGCAGACAAGCGGGGGGCACAGATACGCAGTATTTT. It encodes CASRQAGGTDTQYF.

This clone was recorded only once. The chain links TRBV4-3 to TRBJ1-6; 7 positions agree with TRBD1. Losses at the gene ends were 0 bases for V and 7 bases for J; bases not matched to a gene: 6. Germline loops: CDR1 LGHNA, CDR2 YSLEER. The CDR3 has 16 residues. CDR3 in amino acids: CASSQEATGHNSPLHF. DNA for the CDR3: TGCGCCAGCAGCCAAGAAGCGACAGGGCACAATTCACCCCTCCACTTT.